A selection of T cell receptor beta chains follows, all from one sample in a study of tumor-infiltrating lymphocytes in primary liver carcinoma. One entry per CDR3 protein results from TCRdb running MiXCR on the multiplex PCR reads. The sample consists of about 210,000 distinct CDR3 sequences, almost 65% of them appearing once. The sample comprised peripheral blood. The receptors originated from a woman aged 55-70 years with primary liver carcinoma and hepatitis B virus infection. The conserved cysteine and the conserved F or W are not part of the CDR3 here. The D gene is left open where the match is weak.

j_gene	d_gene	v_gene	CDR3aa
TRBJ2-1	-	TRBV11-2	ASRRIGVNGQF
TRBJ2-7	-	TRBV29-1	SPGAGTSYEQY
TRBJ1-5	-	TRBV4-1	ASSHVQNQPQH
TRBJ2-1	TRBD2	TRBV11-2	ASCRPLSGSYNEQF
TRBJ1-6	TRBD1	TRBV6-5	ASSYSRTRQGNSPLH
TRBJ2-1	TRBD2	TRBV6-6	ASRHTGTSGHNEQF
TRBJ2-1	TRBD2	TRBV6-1	ASSEGGSGMGEQF
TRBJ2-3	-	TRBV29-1	SVVSCIDMQY
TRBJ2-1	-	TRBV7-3	ASSLTKRDEQF
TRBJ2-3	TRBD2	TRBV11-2	ANSSRRLAGFTDTQY
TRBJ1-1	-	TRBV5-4	ASSFPREGENTEAF
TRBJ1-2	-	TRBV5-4	ASSLAGVEGYT
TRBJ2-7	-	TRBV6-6	ASSYLGAREQY
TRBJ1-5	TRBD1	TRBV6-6	ASNYGDRGQRGVASNQPQH
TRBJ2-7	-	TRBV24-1	ATSDYHEQY
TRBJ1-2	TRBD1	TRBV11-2	ASSLVPGQGLRGYT
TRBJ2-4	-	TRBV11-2	VGSLEPASHATQY
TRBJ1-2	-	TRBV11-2	ASSRDCQDYGYT
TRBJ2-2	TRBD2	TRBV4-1	ASSRSGTSGRGRNTGELF
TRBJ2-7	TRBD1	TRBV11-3	ASSPGTGHNYEQY
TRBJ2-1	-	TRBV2	ASRELGGQF
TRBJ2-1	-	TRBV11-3	ASSLDNQGVEQF
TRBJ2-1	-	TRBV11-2	ASSSLTPTGSSYNGQL
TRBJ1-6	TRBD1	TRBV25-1	ASSPPGQPYNSPLH
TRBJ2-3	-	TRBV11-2	ASRPELGPDTQY
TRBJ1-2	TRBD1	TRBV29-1	SVDPGTGGSYT
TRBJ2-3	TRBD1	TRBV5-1	ASSFTGGIVDAQF
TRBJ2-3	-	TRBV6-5	ASSYPGLGTQY
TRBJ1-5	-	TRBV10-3	AISDGEGGQPQH
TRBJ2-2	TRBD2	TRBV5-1	ASSSVAGGTGELF
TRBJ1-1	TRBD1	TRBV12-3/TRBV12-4	ASTRRDRGRRNTEAF
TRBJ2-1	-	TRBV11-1	ASSPDRGSYNERF
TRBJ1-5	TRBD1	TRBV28	ASSLSARWTDRDSNQPQH
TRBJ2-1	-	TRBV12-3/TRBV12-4	ASSFGEWGSGMFEQF
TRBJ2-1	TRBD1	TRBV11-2	ASDPPGQSYNEQF
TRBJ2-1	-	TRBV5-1	ASSLNMGSSYNEQF
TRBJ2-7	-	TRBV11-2	TGSKGQLSYEQY
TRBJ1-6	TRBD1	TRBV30	AWDGGQGGSPIH
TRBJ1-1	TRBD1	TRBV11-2	ASSLERGLGTEAF
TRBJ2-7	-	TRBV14	ASSPYRTYEQY
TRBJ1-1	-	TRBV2	AVPLAASSMNTEAF
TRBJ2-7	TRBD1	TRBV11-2	ASSLVVTGEKY
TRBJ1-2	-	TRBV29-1	SVNQGGGYT
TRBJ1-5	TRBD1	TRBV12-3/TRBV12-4	ASSLNLGSGGSNQPQH
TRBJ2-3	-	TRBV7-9	ASSLEGSAAVRY
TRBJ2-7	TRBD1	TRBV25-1	ASSEGTGSYEQY
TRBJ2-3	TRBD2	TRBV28	ASSWSGSRDTQY
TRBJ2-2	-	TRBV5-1	ASNPPSPSGELF
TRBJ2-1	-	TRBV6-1	ASSEEAAEQF
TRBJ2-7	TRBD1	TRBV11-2	ASSLRGSGGNYEQY
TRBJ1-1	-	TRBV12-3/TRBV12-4	VSSLGVGRGSPTEAF
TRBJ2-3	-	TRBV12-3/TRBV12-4	ATHWGGRTDTQY
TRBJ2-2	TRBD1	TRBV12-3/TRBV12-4	ASSRTGVNTGELF
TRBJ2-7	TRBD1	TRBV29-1	SVWQPGTGSSYEQY
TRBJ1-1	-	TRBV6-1	ASSMYGRNTEAF